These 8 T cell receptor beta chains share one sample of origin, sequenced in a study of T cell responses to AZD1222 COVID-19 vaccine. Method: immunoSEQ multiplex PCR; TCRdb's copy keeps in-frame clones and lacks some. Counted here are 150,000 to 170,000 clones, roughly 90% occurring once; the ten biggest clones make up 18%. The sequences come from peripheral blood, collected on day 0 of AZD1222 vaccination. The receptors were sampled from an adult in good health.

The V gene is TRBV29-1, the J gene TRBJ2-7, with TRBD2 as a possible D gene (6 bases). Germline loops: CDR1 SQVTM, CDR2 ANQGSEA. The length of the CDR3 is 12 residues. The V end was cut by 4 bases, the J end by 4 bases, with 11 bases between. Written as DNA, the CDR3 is TGCAGCGTTGGTCCGGCGGGGTACGAGCAGTACTTC. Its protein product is CSVGPAGYEQYF.

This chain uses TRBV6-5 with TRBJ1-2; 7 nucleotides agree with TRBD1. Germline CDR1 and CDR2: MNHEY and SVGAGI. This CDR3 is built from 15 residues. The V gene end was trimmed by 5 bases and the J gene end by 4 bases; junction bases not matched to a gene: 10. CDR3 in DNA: TGTGCCAGCAGTACTACTTTGGCAGGGGGCTATGGCTACACCTTC. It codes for CASSTTLAGGYGYTF.

The CDR3 protein is CATSALGGQPQHF. The CDR3 nucleotides are TGTGCCACCAGTGCCCTGGGGGGTCAGCCCCAGCATTTT. The J gene is TRBJ1-5, the V gene TRBV24-1; D is perhaps TRBD1 (5 bases). The ends were cut back, 5 bases at V and 6 bases at J, with 10 bases in the middle. The CDR3 loop spans 13 amino acids. The V gene's germline CDR1 is KGHDR and CDR2 SFDVKD.

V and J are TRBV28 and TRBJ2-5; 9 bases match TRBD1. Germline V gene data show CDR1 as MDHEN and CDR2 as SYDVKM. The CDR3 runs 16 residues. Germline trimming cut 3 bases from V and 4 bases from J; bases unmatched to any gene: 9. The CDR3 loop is CASSFGHTGGAETQYF. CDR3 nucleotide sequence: TGTGCCAGCAGTTTTGGGCATACAGGGGGCGCAGAGACCCAGTACTTC.

The CDR3 bases are TGTGCCAGCAGCTTAGTCAGCAGGGTGGGCACTGAAGCTTTCTTT. Amino acid sequence: CASSLVSRVGTEAFF. The chain has TRBV7-2 and TRBJ1-1, with D perhaps TRBD1 (5 bases). CDR3 length: 15 amino acids. V was clipped by 1 base and J by 4 bases, with 13 bases between them. CDR1 is SGHTA, CDR2 FQGNSA, per germline. Variable domain in full (rest from reference TRBV7-2 and TRBJ1-1): GAGVSQSPSNKVTEKGKDVELRCDPISGHTALYWYRQSLGQGLEFLIYFQGNSAPDKSGLPSDRFSAERTGGSVSTLTIQRTQQEDSAVYLCASSLVSRVGTEAFFGQGTRLTVV.

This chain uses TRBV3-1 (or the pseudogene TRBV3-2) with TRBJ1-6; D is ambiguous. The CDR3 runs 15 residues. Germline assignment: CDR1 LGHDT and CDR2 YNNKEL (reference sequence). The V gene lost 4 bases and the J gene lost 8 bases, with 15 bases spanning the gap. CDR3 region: CASSLMGGKDSPLHF. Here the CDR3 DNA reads TGTGCCAGCAGCCTAATGGGAGGGAAAGATTCACCCCTCCACTTT.

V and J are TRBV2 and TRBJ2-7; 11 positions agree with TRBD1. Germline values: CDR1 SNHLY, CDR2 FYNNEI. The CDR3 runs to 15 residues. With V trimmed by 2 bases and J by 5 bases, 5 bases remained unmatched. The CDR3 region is CASSEWWDRGDEQYF. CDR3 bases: TGTGCCAGCAGTGAATGGTGGGACAGGGGGGACGAGCAGTACTTC.

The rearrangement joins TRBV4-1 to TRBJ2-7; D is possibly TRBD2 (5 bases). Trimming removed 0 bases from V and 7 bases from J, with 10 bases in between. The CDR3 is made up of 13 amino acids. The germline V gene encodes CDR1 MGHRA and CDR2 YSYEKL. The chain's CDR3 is CASSQEGVLEQYF. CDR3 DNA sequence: TGCGCCAGCAGCCAAGAGGGAGTTTTGGAGCAGTACTTC.